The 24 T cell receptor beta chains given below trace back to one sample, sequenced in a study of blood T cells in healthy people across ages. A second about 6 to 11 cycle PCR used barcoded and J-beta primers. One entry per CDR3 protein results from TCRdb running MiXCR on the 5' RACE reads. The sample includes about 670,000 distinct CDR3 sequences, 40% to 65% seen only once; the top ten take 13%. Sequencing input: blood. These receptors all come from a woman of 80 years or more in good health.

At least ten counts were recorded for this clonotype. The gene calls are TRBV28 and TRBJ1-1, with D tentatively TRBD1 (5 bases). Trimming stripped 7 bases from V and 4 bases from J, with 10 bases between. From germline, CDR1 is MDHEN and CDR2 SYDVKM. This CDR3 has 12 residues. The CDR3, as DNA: TGTGCCAGCACCCTGGGGGGCACTGAAGCTTTCTTT. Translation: CASTLGGTEAFF.

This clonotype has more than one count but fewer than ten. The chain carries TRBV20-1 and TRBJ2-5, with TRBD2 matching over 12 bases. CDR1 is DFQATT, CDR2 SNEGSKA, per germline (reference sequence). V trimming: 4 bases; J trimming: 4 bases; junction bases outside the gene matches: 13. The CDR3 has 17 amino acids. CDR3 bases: TGCAGTGCTATGAGACTAGCGGGAGAGGGGTCTCGAGAGACCCAGTACTTC. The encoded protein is CSAMRLAGEGSRETQYF.

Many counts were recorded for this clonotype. The chain's CDR3 is CASSDPGTGQNEQFF. The CDR3 region has the DNA TGTGCCAGCAGTGACCCCGGGACAGGACAAAATGAGCAGTTCTTC. J is TRBJ2-1 and V is TRBV6-5; 8 bases map to TRBD1. The CDR3 contains 15 residues. V lost 5 bases and J lost 7; bases outside the gene matches: 10. Germline V gives CDR1 MNHEY, CDR2 SVGAGI.

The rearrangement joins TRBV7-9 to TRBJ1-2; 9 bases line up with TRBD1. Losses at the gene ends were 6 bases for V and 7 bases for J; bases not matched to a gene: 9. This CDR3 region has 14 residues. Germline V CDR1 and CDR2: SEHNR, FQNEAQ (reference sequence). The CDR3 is CASSDPGQGPGYTF. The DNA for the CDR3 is TGTGCCAGCAGTGACCCGGGACAGGGCCCTGGCTACACCTTC.

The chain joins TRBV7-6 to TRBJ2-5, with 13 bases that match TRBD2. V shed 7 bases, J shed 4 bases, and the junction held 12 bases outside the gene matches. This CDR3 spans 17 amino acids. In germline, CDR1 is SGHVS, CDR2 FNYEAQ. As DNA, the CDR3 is TGTGCCAGCACCCGGACTAGCGGGAGAGTGGGCGGAGAGACCCAGTACTTC. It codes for CASTRTSGRVGGETQYF.

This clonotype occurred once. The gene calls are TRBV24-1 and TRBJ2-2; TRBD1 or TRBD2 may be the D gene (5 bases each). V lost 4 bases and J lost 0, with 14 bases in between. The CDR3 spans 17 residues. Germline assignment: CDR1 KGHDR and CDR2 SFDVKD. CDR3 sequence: CATSEGLAEANTGELFF. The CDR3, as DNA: TGTGCCACCAGTGAGGGGCTAGCCGAAGCGAACACCGGGGAGCTGTTTTTT.

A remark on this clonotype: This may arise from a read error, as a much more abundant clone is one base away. CDR3 bases: TGTGCCAGCAGTATTTACTCCGGGACAGGTCAAGAGACCCAGTTCTTC. As protein: CASSIYSGTGQETQFF. This sequence joins TRBV12-3 or TRBV12-4 and TRBJ2-1, with TRBD1 identical over 8 bases. Trimming took 5 bases from V and 13 from J; bases not matched to a gene: 19. This CDR3 region has 16 residues.

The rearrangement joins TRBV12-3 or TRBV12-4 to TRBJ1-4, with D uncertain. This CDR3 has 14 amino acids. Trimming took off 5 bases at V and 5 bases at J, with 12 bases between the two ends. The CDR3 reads CASSQERGNEKLFF. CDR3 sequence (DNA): TGTGCCAGCAGTCAGGAACGAGGGAATGAAAAACTGTTTTTT.

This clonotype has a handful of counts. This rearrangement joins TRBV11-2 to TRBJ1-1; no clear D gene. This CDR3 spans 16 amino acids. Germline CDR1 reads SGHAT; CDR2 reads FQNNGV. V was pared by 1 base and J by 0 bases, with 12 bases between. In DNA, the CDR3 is TGTGCCAGCAGCTTAGTCCAGGTGGGGATGAACACTGAAGCTTTCTTT. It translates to CASSLVQVGMNTEAFF.

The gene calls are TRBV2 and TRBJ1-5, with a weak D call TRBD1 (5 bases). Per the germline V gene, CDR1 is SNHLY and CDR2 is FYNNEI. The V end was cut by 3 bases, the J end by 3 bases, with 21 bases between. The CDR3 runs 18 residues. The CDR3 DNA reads TGTGCCAGCAGTGAGGGGTGGGGCAGGCAAATCCTCAATCAGCCCCAGCATTTT. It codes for CASSEGWGRQILNQPQHF.

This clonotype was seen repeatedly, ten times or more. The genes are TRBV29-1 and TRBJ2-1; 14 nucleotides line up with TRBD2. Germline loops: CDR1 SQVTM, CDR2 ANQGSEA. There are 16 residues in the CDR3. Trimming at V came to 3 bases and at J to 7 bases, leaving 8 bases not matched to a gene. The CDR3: CSVDTGLAGAGNEQFF. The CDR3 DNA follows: TGCAGCGTTGATACGGGACTAGCGGGAGCAGGAAATGAGCAGTTCTTC.

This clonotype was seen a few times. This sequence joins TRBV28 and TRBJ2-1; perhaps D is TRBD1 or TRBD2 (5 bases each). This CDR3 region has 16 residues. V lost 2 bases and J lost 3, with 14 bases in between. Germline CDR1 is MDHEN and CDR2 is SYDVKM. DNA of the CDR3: TGTGCCAGCAGTTTACCCACCCGGGGCCGCTACAATGAGCAGTTCTTC. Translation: CASSLPTRGRYNEQFF. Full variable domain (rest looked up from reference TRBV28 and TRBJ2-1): DVKVTQSSRYLVKRTGEKVFLECVQDMDHENMFWYRQDPGLGLRLIYFSYDVKMKEKGDIPEGYSVSREKKERFSLILESASTNQTSMYLCASSLPTRGRYNEQFFGPGTRLTVL.

Here the CDR3 reads CASSQAYRVTAETQYF. The CDR3 DNA reads as TGCGCCAGCAGCCAAGCGTACAGGGTTACGGCAGAGACCCAGTACTTC. V usage is TRBV4-3 and J usage is TRBJ2-5, with D possibly matching TRBD1 (6 bases). This CDR3 is built from 16 residues. V was pared by 1 base and J by 4 bases, with 16 bases between. Germline CDR1 reads LGHNA; CDR2 reads YSLEER.

CDR3 sequence reads: CATSLGGSYNEQFF. The CDR3 region has the DNA TGTGCCACCAGCCTGGGCGGGAGTTACAATGAGCAGTTCTTC. The V call is TRBV15, the J call TRBJ2-1; TRBD2 matches 7 bases. The CDR3 has 14 residues. The V and J ends lost 5 bases and 4 bases, in that order; junction bases with no gene match: 5. Germline loops: CDR1 LNHNV, CDR2 YYDKDF (reference sequence).

CDR3 nucleotide sequence: TGCGCCAGCAAGTCTGACGGGGGGAGCACAGATACGCAGTATTTT. This sequence encodes CASKSDGGSTDTQYF. The chain is built from TRBV5-1 and TRBJ2-3; TRBD2 agrees at 7 bases. Germline V gene lookup returns CDR1 SGHRS and CDR2 YFSETQ. Losses at the gene ends were 6 bases for V and 0 bases for J; bases not matched to a gene: 7. This CDR3 comprises 15 residues. Supplemented by reference TRBV5-1 and TRBJ2-3, the full variable domain reads KAGVTQTPRYLIKTRGQQVTLSCSPISGHRSVSWYQQTPGQGLQFLFEYFSETQRNKGNFPGRFSGRQFSNSRSEMNVSTLELGDSALYLCASKSDGGSTDTQYFGPGTRLTVL.

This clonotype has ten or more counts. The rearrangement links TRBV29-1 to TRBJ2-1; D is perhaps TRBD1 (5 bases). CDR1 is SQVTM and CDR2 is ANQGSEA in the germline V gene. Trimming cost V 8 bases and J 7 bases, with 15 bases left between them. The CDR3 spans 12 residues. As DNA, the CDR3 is TGCAGCACACGGGCAGGGTTTAATGAGCAGTTCTTC. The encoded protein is CSTRAGFNEQFF.

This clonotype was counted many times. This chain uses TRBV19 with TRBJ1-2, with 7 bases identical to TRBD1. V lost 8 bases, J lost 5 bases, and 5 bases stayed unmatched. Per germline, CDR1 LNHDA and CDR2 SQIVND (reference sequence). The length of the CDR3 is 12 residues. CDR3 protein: CASSKGAYGYTF. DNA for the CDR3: TGTGCCAGTTCCAAGGGGGCGTATGGCTACACCTTC.

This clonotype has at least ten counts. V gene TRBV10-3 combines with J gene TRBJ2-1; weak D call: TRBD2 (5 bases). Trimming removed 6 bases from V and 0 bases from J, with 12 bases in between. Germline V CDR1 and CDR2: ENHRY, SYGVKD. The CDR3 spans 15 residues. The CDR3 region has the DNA TGTGCCATCAGCCTCACGGGGAGCTCCTACAATGAGCAGTTCTTC. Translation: CAISLTGSSYNEQFF.

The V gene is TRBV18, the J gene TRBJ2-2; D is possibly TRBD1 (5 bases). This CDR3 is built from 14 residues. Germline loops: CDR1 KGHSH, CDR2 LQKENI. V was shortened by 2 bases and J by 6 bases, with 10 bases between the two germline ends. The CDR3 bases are TGTGCCAGCTCACCAAACCAGGGTGCCGGGGAGCTGTTTTTT. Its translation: CASSPNQGAGELFF.

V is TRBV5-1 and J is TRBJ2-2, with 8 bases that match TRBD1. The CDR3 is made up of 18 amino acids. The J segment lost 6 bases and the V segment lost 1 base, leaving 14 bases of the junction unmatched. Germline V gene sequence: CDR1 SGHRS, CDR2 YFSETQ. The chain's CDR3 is CASSLSTGQGNSAGELFF. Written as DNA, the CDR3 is TGCGCCAGCAGCTTGTCTACTGGACAGGGAAATTCGGCCGGGGAGCTGTTTTTT.

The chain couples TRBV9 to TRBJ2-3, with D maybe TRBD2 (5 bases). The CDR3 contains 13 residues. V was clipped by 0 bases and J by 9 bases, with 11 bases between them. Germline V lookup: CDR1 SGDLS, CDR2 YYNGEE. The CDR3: CASSVGGGETQYF. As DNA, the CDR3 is TGTGCCAGCAGCGTAGGGGGTGGGGAGACGCAGTATTTT. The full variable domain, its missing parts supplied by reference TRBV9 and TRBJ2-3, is DSGVTQTPKHLITATGQRVTLRCSPRSGDLSVYWYQQSLDQGLQFLIQYYNGEERAKGNILERFSAQQFPDLHSELNLSSLELGDSALYFCASSVGGGETQYFGPGTRLTVL.

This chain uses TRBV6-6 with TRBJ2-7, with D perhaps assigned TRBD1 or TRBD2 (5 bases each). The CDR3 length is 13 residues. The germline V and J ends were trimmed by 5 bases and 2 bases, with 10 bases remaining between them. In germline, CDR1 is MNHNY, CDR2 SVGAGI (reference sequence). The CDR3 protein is CASSGGSAYEQYF. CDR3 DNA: TGTGCCAGCAGTGGGGGTTCAGCCTACGAGCAGTACTTC.

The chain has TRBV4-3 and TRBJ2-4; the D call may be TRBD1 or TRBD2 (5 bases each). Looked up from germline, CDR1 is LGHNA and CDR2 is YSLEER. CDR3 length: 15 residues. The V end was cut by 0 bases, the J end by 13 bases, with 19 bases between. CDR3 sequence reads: CASSQDQDTFGKQYF. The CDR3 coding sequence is TGCGCCAGCAGCCAAGATCAGGACACCTTCGGGAAGCAGTACTTC.

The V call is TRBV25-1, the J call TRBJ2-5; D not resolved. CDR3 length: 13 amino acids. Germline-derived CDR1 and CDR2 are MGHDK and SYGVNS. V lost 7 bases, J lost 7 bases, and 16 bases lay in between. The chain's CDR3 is CASTTLGRATQYF. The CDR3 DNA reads TGTGCCAGCACCACTCTTGGTCGGGCGACCCAGTACTTC.